The present T cell receptor beta chain was sequenced within a study of cytomegalovirus exposure and HLA in healthy donors. As to this clone: Its specificity is not known.

CDR3 length equals 13 residues. In germline, CDR1 is KGHSH, CDR2 LQKENI. V lost 3 bases to trimming and J lost 6 bases, with 11 bases between them. In the PCR, 60 Vbeta and 13 Jbeta primers were used. Generated by immunoSEQ multiplex PCR, the TCRdb table keeps only in-frame clones and is missing some. The sample has 200,000 to 250,000 clones, roughly 80% seen once. Regarding donors, all were healthy bone marrow donors. Study observations and caveats: Most sequenced TCRs were rare (though some public TCRs occurred in many donors). Apart from CMV serostatus, no immune exposure information was available.

The rearrangement links TRBV18 to TRBJ1-1; D is possibly TRBD1 (6 bases). The clonotype was recovered from a middle-aged man in good health and CMV-seronegative. Sequencing input: PBMCs. The CDR3 reads CASSPSAGAEAFF. CDR3 nucleotides: TGTGCCAGCTCACCCTCGGCAGGGGCTGAAGCTTTCTTT.